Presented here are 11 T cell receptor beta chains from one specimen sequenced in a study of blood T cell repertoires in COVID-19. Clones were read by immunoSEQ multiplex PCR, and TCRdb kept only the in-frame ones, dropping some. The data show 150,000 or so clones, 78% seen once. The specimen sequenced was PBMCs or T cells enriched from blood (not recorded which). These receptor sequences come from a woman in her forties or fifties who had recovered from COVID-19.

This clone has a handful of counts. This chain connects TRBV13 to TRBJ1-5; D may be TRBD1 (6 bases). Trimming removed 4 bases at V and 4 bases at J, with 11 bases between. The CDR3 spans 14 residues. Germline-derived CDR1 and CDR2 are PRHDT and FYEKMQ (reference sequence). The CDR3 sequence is CASSSRGSNQPQHF. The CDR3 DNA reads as TGTGCCAGCAGCTCAAGGGGGAGTAATCAGCCCCAGCATTTT.

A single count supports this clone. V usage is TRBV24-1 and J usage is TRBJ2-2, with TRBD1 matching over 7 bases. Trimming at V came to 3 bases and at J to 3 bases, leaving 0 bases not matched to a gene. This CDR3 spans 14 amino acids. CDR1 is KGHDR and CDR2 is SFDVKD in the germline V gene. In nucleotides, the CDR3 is TGTGCCACCAGTGATGACAGGGACACCGGGGAGCTGTTTTTT. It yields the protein CATSDDRDTGELFF.

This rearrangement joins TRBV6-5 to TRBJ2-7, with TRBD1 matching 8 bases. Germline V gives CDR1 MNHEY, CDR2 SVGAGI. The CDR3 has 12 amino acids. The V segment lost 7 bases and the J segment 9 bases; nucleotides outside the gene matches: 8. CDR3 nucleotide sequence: TGTGCCAGCACTAGTGACAGGGGCCTGCAGTACTTC. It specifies CASTSDRGLQYF.

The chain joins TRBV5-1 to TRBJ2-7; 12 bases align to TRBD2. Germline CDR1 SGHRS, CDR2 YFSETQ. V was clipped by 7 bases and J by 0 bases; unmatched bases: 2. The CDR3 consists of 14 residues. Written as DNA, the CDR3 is TGCGCCAGCGGACTAGCGGGGATCTCCTACGAGCAGTACTTC. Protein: CASGLAGISYEQYF. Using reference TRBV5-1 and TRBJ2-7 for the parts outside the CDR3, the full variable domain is KAGVTQTPRYLIKTRGQQVTLSCSPISGHRSVSWYQQTPGQGLQFLFEYFSETQRNKGNFPGRFSGRQFSNSRSEMNVSTLELGDSALYLCASGLAGISYEQYFGPGTRLTVT.

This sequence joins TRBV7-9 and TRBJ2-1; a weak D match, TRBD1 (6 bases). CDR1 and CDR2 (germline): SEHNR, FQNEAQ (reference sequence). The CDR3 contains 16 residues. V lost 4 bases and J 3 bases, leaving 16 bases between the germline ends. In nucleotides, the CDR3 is TGTGCCAGCAGCTCACAGGGCTGGGGAGACTACAATGAGCAGTTCTTC. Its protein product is CASSSQGWGDYNEQFF.

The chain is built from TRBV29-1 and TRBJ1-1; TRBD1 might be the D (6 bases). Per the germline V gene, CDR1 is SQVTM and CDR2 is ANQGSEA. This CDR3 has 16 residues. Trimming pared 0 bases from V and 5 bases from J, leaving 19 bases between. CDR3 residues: CSVEDPLQGQETEAFF. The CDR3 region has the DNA TGCAGCGTTGAAGATCCCCTCCAGGGGCAGGAGACTGAAGCTTTCTTT. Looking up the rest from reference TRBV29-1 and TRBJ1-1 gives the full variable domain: SAVISQKPSRDICQRGTSLTIQCQVDSQVTMMFWYRQQPGQSLTLIATANQGSEATYESGFVIDKFPISRPNLTFSTLTVSNMSPEDSSIYLCSVEDPLQGQETEAFFGQGTRLTVV.

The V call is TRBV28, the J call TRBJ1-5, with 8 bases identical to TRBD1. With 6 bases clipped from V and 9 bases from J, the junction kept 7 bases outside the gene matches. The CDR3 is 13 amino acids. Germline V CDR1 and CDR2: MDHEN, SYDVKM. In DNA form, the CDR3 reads TGTGCCAGCAGCGACGGACAGGGTCTGCCCCAGCATTTT. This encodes CASSDGQGLPQHF.

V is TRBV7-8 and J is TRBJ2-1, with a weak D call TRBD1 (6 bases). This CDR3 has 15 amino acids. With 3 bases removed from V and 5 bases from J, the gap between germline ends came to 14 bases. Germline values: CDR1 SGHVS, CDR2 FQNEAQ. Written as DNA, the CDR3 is TGTGCCAGCAGCTTCCACAGGGAAATGGACAATGAGCAGTTCTTC. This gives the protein CASSFHREMDNEQFF. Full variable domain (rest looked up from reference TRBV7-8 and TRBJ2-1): GAGVSQSPRYKVAKRGQDVALRCDPISGHVSLFWYQQALGQGPEFLTYFQNEAQLDKSGLPSDRFFAERPEGSVSTLKIQRTQQEDSAVYLCASSFHREMDNEQFFGPGTRLTVL.

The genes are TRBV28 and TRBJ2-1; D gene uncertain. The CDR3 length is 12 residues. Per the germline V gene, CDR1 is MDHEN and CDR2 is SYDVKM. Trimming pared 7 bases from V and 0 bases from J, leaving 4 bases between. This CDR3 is CASTSSYNEQFF. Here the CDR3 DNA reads TGTGCCAGCACGAGCTCCTACAATGAGCAGTTCTTC. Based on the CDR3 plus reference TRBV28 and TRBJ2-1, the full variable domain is DVKVTQSSRYLVKRTGEKVFLECVQDMDHENMFWYRQDPGLGLRLIYFSYDVKMKEKGDIPEGYSVSREKKERFSLILESASTNQTSMYLCASTSSYNEQFFGPGTRLTVL.

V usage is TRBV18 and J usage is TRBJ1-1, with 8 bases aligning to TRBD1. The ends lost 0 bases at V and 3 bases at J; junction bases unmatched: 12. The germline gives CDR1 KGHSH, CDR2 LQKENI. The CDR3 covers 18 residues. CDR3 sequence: CASSPPIPRGPMDTEAFF. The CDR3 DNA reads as TGTGCCAGCTCACCACCAATCCCCAGGGGGCCCATGGACACTGAAGCTTTCTTT.

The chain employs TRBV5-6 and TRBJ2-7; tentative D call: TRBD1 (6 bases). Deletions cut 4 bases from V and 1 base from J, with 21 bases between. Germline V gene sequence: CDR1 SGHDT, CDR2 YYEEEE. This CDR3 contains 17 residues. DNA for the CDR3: TGTGCCAGCAGCAACGGACAGATAGGGGTTCGGTCCTACGAGCAGTACTTC. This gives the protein CASSNGQIGVRSYEQYF.